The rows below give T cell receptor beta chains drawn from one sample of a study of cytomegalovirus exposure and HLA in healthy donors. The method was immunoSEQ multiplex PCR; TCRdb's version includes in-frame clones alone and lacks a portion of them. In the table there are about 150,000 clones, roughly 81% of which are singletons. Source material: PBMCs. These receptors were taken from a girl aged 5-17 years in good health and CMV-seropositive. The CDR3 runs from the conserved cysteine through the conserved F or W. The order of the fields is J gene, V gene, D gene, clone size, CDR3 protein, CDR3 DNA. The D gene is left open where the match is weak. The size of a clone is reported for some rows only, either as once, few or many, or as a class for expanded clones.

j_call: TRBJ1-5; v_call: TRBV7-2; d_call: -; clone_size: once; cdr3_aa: CASSPRGRNANQPQHF; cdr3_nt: TGTGCCAGCAGCCCGCGCGGGAGGAACGCGAATCAGCCCCAGCATTTT
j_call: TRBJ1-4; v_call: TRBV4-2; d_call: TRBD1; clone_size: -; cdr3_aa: CASSQVEGAYEKLFF; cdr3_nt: TGTGCCAGCAGCCAAGTTGAGGGGGCTTATGAAAAACTGTTTTTT
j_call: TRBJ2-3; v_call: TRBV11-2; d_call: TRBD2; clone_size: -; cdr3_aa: CASSYRVGRELTDTQYF; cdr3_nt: TGTGCCAGCAGCTATAGAGTCGGGAGGGAACTCACAGATACGCAGTATTTT
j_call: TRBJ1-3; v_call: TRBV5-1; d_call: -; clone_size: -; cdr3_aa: CASSGDGSSGNTIYF; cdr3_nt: TGCGCCAGCAGCGGTGACGGGAGCTCTGGAAACACCATATATTTT
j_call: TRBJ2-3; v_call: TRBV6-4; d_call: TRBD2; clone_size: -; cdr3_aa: CASSGPGTSGPSTDTQYF; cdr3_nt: TGTGCCAGCAGCGGTCCCGGGACTAGCGGACCTAGCACAGATACGCAGTATTTT
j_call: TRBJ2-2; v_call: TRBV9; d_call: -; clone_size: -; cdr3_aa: CASSVGGTGELFF; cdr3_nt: TGTGCCAGCAGCGTAGGAGGTACCGGGGAGCTGTTTTTT
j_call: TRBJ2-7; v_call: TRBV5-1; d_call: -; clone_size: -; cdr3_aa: CASRAQGPVSTHEQYF; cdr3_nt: TGCGCCAGCAGGGCTCAGGGGCCGGTATCGACCCACGAGCAGTACTTC
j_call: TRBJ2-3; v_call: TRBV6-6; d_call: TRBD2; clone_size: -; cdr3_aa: CASFGLAGYTDTQYF; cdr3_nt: TGTGCCAGCTTCGGACTAGCGGGGTACACAGATACGCAGTATTTT
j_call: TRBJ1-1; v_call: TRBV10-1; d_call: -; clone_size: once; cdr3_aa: CASSEQVNTEAFF; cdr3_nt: TGCGCCAGCAGTGAACAGGTGAACACTGAAGCTTTCTTT
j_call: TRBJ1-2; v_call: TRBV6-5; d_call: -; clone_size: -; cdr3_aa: CASTLGHPYGYTF; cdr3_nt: TGTGCCAGCACCTTGGGACACCCCTATGGCTACACCTTC
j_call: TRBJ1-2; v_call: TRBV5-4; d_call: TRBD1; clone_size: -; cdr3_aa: CASSGDRGGYGYTF; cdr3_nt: TGTGCCAGCAGCGGAGACAGGGGTGGCTATGGCTACACCTTC
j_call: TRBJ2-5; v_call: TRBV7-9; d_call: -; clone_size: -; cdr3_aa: CASSLVQEETQYF; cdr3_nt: TGTGCCAGCAGCTTAGTACAGGAAGAGACCCAGTACTTC
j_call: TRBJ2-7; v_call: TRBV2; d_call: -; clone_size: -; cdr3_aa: CASRDTFPLYYEQYF; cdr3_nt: TGTGCCAGCAGAGACACATTTCCACTTTACTACGAGCAGTACTTC
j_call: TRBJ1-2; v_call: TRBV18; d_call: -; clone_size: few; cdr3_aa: CASSPPWEGGYTF; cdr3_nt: TGTGCCAGCTCACCACCGTGGGAGGGTGGCTACACCTTC
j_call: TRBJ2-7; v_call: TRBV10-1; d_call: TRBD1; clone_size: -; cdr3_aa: CASSESQGVSYEQYF; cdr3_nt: TGCGCCAGCAGTGAAAGTCAGGGGGTCTCCTACGAGCAGTACTTC
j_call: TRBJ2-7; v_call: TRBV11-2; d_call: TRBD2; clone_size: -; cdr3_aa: CASSRGGSYEQYF; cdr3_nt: TGTGCCAGCAGCCGCGGGGGGTCCTACGAGCAGTACTTC
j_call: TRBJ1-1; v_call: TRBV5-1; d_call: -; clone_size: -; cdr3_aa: CASSLGGSYTEAFF; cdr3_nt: TGCGCCAGCAGCTTGGGTGGGAGCTACACTGAAGCTTTCTTT
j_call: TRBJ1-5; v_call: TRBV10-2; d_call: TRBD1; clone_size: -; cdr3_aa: CASRRGTGGDQPQHF; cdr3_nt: TGCGCCAGCCGACGTGGGACAGGGGGAGATCAGCCCCAGCATTTT
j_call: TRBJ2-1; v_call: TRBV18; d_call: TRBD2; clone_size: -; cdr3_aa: CASSPARGSGTPYNEQFF; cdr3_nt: TGTGCCAGCTCACCGGCGAGGGGAAGCGGGACTCCCTACAATGAGCAGTTCTTC
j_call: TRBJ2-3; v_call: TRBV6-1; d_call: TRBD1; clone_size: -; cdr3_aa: CASSEKTGGGADTQYF; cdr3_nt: TGTGCCAGCAGTGAAAAGACAGGGGGGGGAGCAGATACGCAGTATTTT
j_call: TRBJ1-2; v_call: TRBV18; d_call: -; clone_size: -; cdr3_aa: CASSQGEGGYTF; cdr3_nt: TGTGCCAGCTCACAGGGGGAAGGTGGCTACACCTTC
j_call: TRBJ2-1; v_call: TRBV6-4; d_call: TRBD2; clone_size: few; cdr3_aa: CASSDSAAGGVDEQFF; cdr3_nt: TGTGCCAGCAGTGACTCAGCCGCGGGGGGGGTCGATGAGCAGTTCTTC
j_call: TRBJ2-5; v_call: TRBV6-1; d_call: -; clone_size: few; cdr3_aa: CASSEAERETQYF; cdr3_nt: TGTGCCAGCAGTGAAGCGGAGAGAGAGACCCAGTACTTC
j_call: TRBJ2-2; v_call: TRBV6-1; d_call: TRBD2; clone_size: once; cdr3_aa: CASSVFWSREGRVNTGELFF; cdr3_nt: TGTGCCAGCAGTGTCTTCTGGTCGAGGGAGGGGCGGGTGAACACCGGGGAGCTGTTTTTT
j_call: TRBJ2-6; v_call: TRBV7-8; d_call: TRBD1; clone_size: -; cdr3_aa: CASSLKGARPPPANVLTF; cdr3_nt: TGTGCCAGCAGCTTAAAGGGGGCGCGACCCCCCCCGGCCAACGTCCTGACTTTC
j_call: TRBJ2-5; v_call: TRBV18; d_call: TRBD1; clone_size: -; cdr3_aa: CASSTGTDQRETQYF; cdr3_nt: TGTGCCAGCTCGACCGGGACAGATCAGCGAGAGACCCAGTACTTC
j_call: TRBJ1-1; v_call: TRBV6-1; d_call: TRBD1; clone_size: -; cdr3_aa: CASSGDRGNTEAFF; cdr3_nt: TGTGCCAGCAGTGGCGACAGGGGGAACACTGAAGCTTTCTTT
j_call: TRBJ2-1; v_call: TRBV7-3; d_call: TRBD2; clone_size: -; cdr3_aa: CASSSSGGAPPHEQFF; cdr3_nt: TGTGCCAGCAGCTCTAGCGGGGGGGCCCCCCCCCATGAGCAGTTCTTC
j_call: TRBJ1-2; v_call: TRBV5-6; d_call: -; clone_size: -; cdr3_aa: CASSLGQALYGYTF; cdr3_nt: TGTGCCAGCAGCTTGGGACAGGCCCTCTATGGCTACACCTTC
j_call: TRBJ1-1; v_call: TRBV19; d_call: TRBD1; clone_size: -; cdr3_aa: CASRTGGTEAFF; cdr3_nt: TGTGCCAGTAGGACAGGGGGCACTGAAGCTTTCTTT
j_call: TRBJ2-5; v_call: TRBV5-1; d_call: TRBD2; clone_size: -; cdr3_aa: CASSARGAGGLETQYF; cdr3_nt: TGCGCCAGCAGCGCCCGTGGCGCGGGGGGGCTGGAGACCCAGTACTTC
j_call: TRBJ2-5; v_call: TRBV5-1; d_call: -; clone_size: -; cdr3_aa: CASRGGQRETQYF; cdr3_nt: TGCGCCAGCAGGGGCGGACAAAGGGAGACCCAGTACTTC